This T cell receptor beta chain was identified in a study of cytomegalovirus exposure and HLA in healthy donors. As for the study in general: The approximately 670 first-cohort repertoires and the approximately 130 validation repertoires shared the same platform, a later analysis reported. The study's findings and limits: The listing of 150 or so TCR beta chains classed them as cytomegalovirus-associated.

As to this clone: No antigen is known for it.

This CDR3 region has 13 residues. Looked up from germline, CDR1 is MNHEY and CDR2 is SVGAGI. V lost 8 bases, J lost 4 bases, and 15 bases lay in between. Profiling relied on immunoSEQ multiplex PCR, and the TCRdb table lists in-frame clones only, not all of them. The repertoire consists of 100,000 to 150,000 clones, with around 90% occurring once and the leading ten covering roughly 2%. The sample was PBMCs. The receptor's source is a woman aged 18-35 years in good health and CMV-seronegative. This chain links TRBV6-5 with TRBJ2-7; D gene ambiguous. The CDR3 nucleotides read TGTGCCAGCCGCCCGTGGAGAGAGTACGAGCAGTACTTC. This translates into CASRPWREYEQYF.